This T cell receptor beta chain was sequenced in a study of OX40 agonist ivuxolimab in advanced cancers. Excluded were patients having autoimmune disease history or systemic immunosuppression. CDR1 is LNHDA, CDR2 SQIVND, per germline (reference sequence). CDR3 size: 13 residues. V lost 5 bases and J 3 bases, leaving 11 bases between the germline ends. The protocol was immunoSEQ multiplex PCR, while the TCRdb copy is restricted to in-frame clones and leaves out a portion. Here the sample spans roughly 86,000 clones, about 91% being singletons. The sample was CD4+ or CD8+ T cells sorted from blood, taken in a trial of the OX40 agonist ivuxolimab. The source of this sequence is an adult with an advanced solid tumor such as melanoma, head and neck, liver or kidney cancer. This chain connects TRBV19 to TRBJ2-7; a weak D match, TRBD1 (6 bases). CDR3: CASSSRDNYEQYF. The CDR3 nucleotides read TGTGCCAGTAGTTCCCGGGACAACTACGAGCAGTACTTC.